This note documents a single TCR beta chain sequence. The record originates from a study of T cell changes during pregnancy in multiple sclerosis. The method was immunoSEQ multiplex PCR; TCRdb's version includes in-frame clones alone and lacks a portion of them. This sample has about 40,000 clones, with nearly 90% found just once. Germline assignment: CDR1 SGHDT and CDR2 YYEEEE. The CDR3 consists of 15 residues. Deletions cut 4 bases from V and 1 base from J, with 15 bases between. This specimen was CD8+ T cells from peripheral blood mononuclear cells, taken in the first trimester of pregnancy. This sequence was found in a female donor with multiple sclerosis, enrolled in a pregnancy study. This chain uses TRBV5-6 with TRBJ2-7; possible D gene TRBD1, 6 bases. CDR3 nucleotides: TGTGCCAGCAGCCCTAAAAAGGGGGATTCCTACGAGCAGTACTTC. This codes for CASSPKKGDSYEQYF.